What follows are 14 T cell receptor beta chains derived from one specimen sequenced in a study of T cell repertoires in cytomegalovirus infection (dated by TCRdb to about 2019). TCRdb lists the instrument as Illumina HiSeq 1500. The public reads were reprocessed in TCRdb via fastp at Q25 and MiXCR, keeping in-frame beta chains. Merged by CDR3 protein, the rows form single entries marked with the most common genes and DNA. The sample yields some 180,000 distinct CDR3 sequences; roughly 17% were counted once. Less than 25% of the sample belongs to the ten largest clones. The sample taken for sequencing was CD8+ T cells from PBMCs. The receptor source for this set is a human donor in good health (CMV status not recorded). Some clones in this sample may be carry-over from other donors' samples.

This chain's CDR3 is CASSPTGLNSPLHF. The CDR3 coding sequence is TGTGCCAGCAGCCCTACAGGGCTCAATTCACCCCTCCACTTT. The V call is TRBV7-2, the J call TRBJ1-6, with D perhaps TRBD1 (6 bases). V was shortened by 5 bases and J by 7 bases, with 12 bases between the two germline ends. CDR1 is SGHTA, CDR2 FQGNSA, per germline. The CDR3 totals 14 residues. The variable domain in full, completed from reference TRBV7-2 and TRBJ1-6, reads GAGVSQSPSNKVTEKGKDVELRCDPISGHTALYWYRQSLGQGLEFLIYFQGNSAPDKSGLPSDRFSAERTGGSVSTLTIQRTQQEDSAVYLCASSPTGLNSPLHFGNGTRLTVT.

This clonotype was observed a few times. Here the CDR3 reads CASSLANFQGARTDTQYF. The CDR3 region has the DNA TGTGCCAGCAGCTTAGCGAATTTTCAGGGGGCTCGCACAGATACGCAGTATTTT. The rearrangement joins TRBV7-6 to TRBJ2-3; 8 bases line up with TRBD1. CDR3 size: 18 residues. With 0 bases clipped from V and 1 base from J, the junction kept 9 bases outside the gene matches. The V gene's germline CDR1 is SGHVS and CDR2 FNYEAQ.

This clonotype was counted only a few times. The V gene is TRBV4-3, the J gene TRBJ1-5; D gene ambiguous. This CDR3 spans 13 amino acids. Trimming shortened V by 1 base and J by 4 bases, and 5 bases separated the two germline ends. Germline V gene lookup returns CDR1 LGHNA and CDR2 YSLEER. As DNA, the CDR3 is TGCGCCAGCAGCCAAGTAGGGAATCAGCCCCAGCATTTT. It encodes CASSQVGNQPQHF.

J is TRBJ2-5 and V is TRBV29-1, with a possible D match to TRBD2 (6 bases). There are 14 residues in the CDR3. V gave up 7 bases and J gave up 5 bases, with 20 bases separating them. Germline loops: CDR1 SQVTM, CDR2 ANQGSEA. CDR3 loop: CSAKYAGSRETQYF. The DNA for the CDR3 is TGCAGCGCTAAGTACGCGGGAAGTAGGGAGACCCAGTACTTC. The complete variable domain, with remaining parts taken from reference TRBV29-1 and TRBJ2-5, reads SAVISQKPSRDICQRGTSLTIQCQVDSQVTMMFWYRQQPGQSLTLIATANQGSEATYESGFVIDKFPISRPNLTFSTLTVSNMSPEDSSIYLCSAKYAGSRETQYFGPGTRLLVL.

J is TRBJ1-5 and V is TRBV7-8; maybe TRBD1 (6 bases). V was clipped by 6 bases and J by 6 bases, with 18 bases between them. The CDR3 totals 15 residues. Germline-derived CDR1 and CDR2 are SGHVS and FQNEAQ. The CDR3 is CASSLRKGEGQPQHF. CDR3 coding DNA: TGTGCCAGCAGTCTTAGAAAGGGGGAAGGTCAGCCCCAGCATTTT.

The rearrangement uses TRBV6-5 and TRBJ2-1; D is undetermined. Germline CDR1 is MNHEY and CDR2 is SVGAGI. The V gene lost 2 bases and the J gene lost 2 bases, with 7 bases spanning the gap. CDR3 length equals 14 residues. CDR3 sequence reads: CASSYAPAYNEQFF. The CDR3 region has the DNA TGTGCCAGCAGTTACGCCCCAGCCTACAATGAGCAGTTCTTC.

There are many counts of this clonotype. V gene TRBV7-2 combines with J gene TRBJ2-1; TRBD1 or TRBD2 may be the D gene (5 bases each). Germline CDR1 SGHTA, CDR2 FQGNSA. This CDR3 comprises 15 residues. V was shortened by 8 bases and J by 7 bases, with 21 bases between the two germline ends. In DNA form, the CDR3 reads TGTGCCAGCCGGGGCTTATCCGGGGCGCGGAATGAGCAGTTCTTC. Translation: CASRGLSGARNEQFF.

The CDR3 DNA is TGTGCCAGCAGGATCAGGGGGCGCGACACTGAAGCTTTCTTT. Amino acids: CASRIRGRDTEAFF. The chain combines TRBV27 with TRBJ1-1; TRBD1 agrees at 8 bases. Germline V gene sequence: CDR1 MNHEY, CDR2 SMNVEV (reference sequence). J lost 3 bases, V lost 6 bases, and 6 bases had no gene match. CDR3 length: 14 amino acids.

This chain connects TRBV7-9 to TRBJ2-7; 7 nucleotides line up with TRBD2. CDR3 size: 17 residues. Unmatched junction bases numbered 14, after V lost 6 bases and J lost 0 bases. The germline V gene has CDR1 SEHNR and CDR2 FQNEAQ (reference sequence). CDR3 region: CASSQGGRQLSSYEQYF. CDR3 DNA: TGTGCCAGCAGTCAGGGAGGGAGACAGTTAAGCTCCTACGAGCAGTACTTC.

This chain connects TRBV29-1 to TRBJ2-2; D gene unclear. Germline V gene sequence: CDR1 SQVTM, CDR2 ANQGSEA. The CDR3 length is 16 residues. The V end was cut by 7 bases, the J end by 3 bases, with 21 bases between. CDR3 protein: CSAPFDTGPYTGELFF. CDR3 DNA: TGCAGCGCCCCTTTCGACACCGGGCCCTACACCGGGGAGCTGTTTTTT.

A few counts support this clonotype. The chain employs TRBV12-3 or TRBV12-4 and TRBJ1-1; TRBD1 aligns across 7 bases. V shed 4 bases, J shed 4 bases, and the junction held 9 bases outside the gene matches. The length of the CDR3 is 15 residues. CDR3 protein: CASSSPGQSPTEAFF. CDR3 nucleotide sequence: TGTGCCAGCAGTTCCCCGGGACAGTCTCCCACTGAAGCTTTCTTT.

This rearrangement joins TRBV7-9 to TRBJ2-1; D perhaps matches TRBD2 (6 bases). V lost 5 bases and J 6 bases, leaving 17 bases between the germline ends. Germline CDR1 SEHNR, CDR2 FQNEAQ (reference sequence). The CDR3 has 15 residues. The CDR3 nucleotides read TGTGCCAGCAGCCCTAGTGGGAGGCAGGCCAATGAGCAGTTCTTC. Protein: CASSPSGRQANEQFF. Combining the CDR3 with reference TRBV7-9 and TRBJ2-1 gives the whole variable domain DTGVSQNPRHKITKRGQNVTFRCDPISEHNRLYWYRQTLGQGPEFLTYFQNEAQLEKSRLLSDRFSAERPKGSFSTLEIQRTEQGDSAMYLCASSPSGRQANEQFFGPGTRLTVL.

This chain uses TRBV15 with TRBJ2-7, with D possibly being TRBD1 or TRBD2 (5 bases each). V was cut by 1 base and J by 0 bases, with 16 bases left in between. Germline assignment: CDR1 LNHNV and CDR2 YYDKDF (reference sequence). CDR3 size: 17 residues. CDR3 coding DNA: TGTGCCACCAGCAGAGGAGACAGAACTAGAAGCTCCTACGAGCAGTACTTC. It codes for CATSRGDRTRSSYEQYF. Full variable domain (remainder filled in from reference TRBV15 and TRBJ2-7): DAMVIQNPRYQVTQFGKPVTLSCSQTLNHNVMYWYQQKSSQAPKLLFHYYDKDFNNEADTPDNFQSRRPNTSFCFLDIRSPGLGDTAMYLCATSRGDRTRSSYEQYFGPGTRLTVT.

The CDR3 spells CSARDNKGIYGYTF. CDR3 DNA sequence: TGCAGTGCTAGAGATAATAAAGGGATTTATGGCTACACCTTC. This chain links TRBV20-1 with TRBJ1-2; the D is unclear. Germline CDR1 reads DFQATT; CDR2 reads SNEGSKA (reference sequence). This CDR3 spans 14 amino acids. The ends were cut back, 0 bases at V and 5 bases at J, with 13 bases in the middle.